This is a list of T cell receptor beta chains from one sample in a study of tumor-infiltrating lymphocytes in localized non-small cell lung cancer. This table comes from immunoSEQ multiplex PCR, and its TCRdb copy is limited to in-frame clones, with some not included. The sample gives about 12,000 clones, more than 75% of which show up once; under 9.5% is in the top ten. Sequences were obtained from lung tumor tissue. The origin of the receptors is a human donor with non-small cell lung cancer. Each CDR3 is given with its conserved first and last residue. The order of the fields is V gene, J gene, D gene, CDR3 DNA, CDR3 protein. The D gene is left open where the match is weak.

v_call: TRBV7-9
j_call: TRBJ1-4
d_call: .
cdr3_nt: TGTGCCAGCAGCTTAGGTGGAGTAGAAAAACTGTTTTTT
cdr3_aa: CASSLGGVEKLFF

v_call: TRBV18
j_call: TRBJ1-2
d_call: .
cdr3_nt: TGTGCCAGCTCACCCCTTTGGGGCTCAGATGGCTACACCTTC
cdr3_aa: CASSPLWGSDGYTF

v_call: TRBV6-4
j_call: TRBJ2-3
d_call: TRBD1
cdr3_nt: TGTGCCAGCAGTGACTCGACAGGGTCCACAGATACGCAGTATTTT
cdr3_aa: CASSDSTGSTDTQYF

v_call: TRBV6-6
j_call: TRBJ2-5
d_call: .
cdr3_nt: TGTGCCAGCACTAAGAGGGGGGCGTCGGAGACCCAGTACTTC
cdr3_aa: CASTKRGASETQYF

v_call: TRBV7-9
j_call: TRBJ2-5
d_call: .
cdr3_nt: TGTGCCAGCAGCTTAGTACCAGGGCAAGAGACCCAGTACTTC
cdr3_aa: CASSLVPGQETQYF

v_call: TRBV9
j_call: TRBJ1-4
d_call: TRBD1
cdr3_nt: TGTGCCAGCAGCCCAGGGGGGGGCAGGGGTCCTGAAAAACTGTTTTTT
cdr3_aa: CASSPGGGRGPEKLFF

v_call: TRBV2
j_call: TRBJ2-3
d_call: .
cdr3_nt: TGTGCCAGCAGTCCACGGAGCAATACGCAGTATTTT
cdr3_aa: CASSPRSNTQYF

v_call: TRBV5-6
j_call: TRBJ2-7
d_call: .
cdr3_nt: TGTGCCAGCAGCTTGGCCCGTGGATCCGAGCAGTACTTC
cdr3_aa: CASSLARGSEQYF

v_call: TRBV7-2
j_call: TRBJ2-1
d_call: TRBD1
cdr3_nt: TGTGCCAGCAGCCCAGCGGGGACAGGGGCCTACAATGAGCAGTTCTTC
cdr3_aa: CASSPAGTGAYNEQFF

v_call: TRBV19
j_call: TRBJ2-7
d_call: TRBD2
cdr3_nt: TGTGCCAGTAGTATAGAGGCGATGGGGTTGACTAGCGGACCCTACGAGCAGTACTTC
cdr3_aa: CASSIEAMGLTSGPYEQYF

v_call: TRBV18
j_call: TRBJ1-1
d_call: .
cdr3_nt: TGTGCCAGCTCACCTGGACAGTTGACTGAAGCTTTCTTT
cdr3_aa: CASSPGQLTEAFF

v_call: TRBV5-1
j_call: TRBJ2-5
d_call: TRBD1
cdr3_nt: TGCGCCAGCAGCTATAGGGGGACAGAGGAGACCCAGTACTTC
cdr3_aa: CASSYRGTEETQYF

v_call: TRBV28
j_call: TRBJ2-1
d_call: .
cdr3_nt: TGTGCCAGCAGTTCCCCAACCTCTCTCCCCCCGTTCTTC
cdr3_aa: CASSSPTSLPPFF

v_call: TRBV30
j_call: TRBJ2-1
d_call: .
cdr3_nt: TGTGCCTGGTTCCAACCAGGGGGGGTTGGGAACAATGAGCAGTTCTTC
cdr3_aa: CAWFQPGGVGNNEQFF

v_call: TRBV15
j_call: TRBJ1-4
d_call: .
cdr3_nt: TGTGCCACCAGCAGAGATGGGACCCGGGGAGGAAAACTGTTTTTT
cdr3_aa: CATSRDGTRGGKLFF

v_call: TRBV19
j_call: TRBJ1-1
d_call: .
cdr3_nt: TGTGCCAGTAGTTCTCTTGAGAACACTGAAGCTTTCTTT
cdr3_aa: CASSSLENTEAFF